These 16 T cell receptor beta chains came from one sample sequenced in a study of identical twins. MiXCR, run by TCRdb on the 5' RACE reads, gives a single entry per CDR3 protein. The sample yields 1,800,000 or so distinct CDR3 sequences, around a third seen once. Sequenced: cord blood. Receptors originate from a newborn girl in good health.

Remarks on this clonotype: Just one base apart from a much larger clone, this may be a read error. The genes are TRBV27 and TRBJ2-1; TRBD2 is a possible D gene (6 bases). Germline CDR1 MNHEY, CDR2 SMNVEV (reference sequence). This CDR3 spans 14 amino acids. The CDR3 sequence: CASGLSYRGLSEFF. Here the CDR3 DNA reads TGTGCCAGCGGTTTATCGTACCGGGGACTCAGTGAGTTCTTC.

The J gene is TRBJ2-7, the V gene TRBV20-1, with 8 bases identical to TRBD1. Germline V gene sequence: CDR1 DFQATT, CDR2 SNEGSKA (reference sequence). The CDR3 is 13 residues long. V lost 3 bases, J lost 3 bases, and 4 bases stayed unmatched. DNA for the CDR3: TGCAGTGCTAGCGACAGGGGAAACTACGAGCAGTACTTC. It is translated as CSASDRGNYEQYF.

Concerning this clonotype: One base away lies a much larger clone, so this may be a sequencing read error. The V and J genes are TRBV27 and TRBJ1-2; 7 bases are shared with TRBD1. Germline-derived CDR1 and CDR2 are MNHEY and SMNVEV (reference sequence). Trimming removed 5 bases from V and 3 bases from J; junction bases left unmatched: 3. The CDR3 has 13 amino acids. CDR3 in amino acids: CASSAQGHYGYTF. CDR3 sequence (DNA): TGTGCCAGCAGTGCACAGGGGCACTATGGCTACACCTTC.

The V and J genes are TRBV6-5 and TRBJ1-2; TRBD1 matches at 9 bases. Per germline, CDR1 MNHEY and CDR2 SVGAGI. The junction had 5 bases not matched to a gene; V was cut back by 4 bases and J by 2 bases. This CDR3 region has 15 residues. CDR3 loop: CASSSGTGSNYGYTF. The CDR3 DNA is TGTGCCAGCAGTTCCGGGACAGGGTCGAACTATGGCTACACCTTC.

The chain recombines TRBV6-5 with TRBJ2-1; 8 bases are shared with TRBD1. TRBJ2-7 explains the end of the DNA better; the J call may be wrong. Germline CDR1 is MNHEY and CDR2 is SVGAGI. This CDR3 is built from 16 residues. Written as DNA, the CDR3 is TGTGCCAGCAGTTACTCCGGCAGGGGGCCGGGAAATGAGCAGTACTTC. It is translated as CASSYSGRGPGNEQYF.

This chain connects TRBV6-1 to TRBJ2-1, with no clear D. Germline V gives CDR1 MNHNS, CDR2 SASEGT. This CDR3 has 15 amino acids. The V end was cut by 8 bases, the J end by 0 bases, with 14 bases between. The DNA of the CDR3 is TGTGCCAGCTGCCGCGACTTCCCCTCCTACAATGAGCAGTTCTTC. Translated, it gives CASCRDFPSYNEQFF.

This clonotype showed up just a few times. The chain links TRBV4-2 to TRBJ2-3; 10 bases align to TRBD2. Germline CDR1 is LGHNA and CDR2 is YNFKEQ. After removal of 5 bases from V and 4 bases from J, the junction contained 6 bases not matched to a gene. There are 15 residues in the CDR3. CDR3: CASSGLAGVADTQYF. For the CDR3, the DNA is TGTGCCAGCAGCGGGCTAGCGGGAGTCGCAGATACGCAGTATTTT.

This clonotype was counted only a few times. DNA for the CDR3: TGTGCCAGCAGCCTCCGGGACAGGGGTTTGACCGGTCAGCCCCAGCATTTT. Translation: CASSLRDRGLTGQPQHF. V gene TRBV7-8 combines with J gene TRBJ1-5, with 10 positions matching TRBD1. CDR1 SGHVS and CDR2 FQNEAQ come from the germline V gene. The CDR3 loop spans 17 amino acids. V trimming: 5 bases; J trimming: 6 bases; junction bases outside the gene matches: 13.

The CDR3 region has the DNA TGTGCCAGCAGCCGACTGGGCCCCTTGAACACTGAAGCTTTCTTT. Translation: CASSRLGPLNTEAFF. The V call is TRBV4-2, the J call TRBJ1-1; D is unresolved. The germline CDR1 and CDR2 sequences are LGHNA and YNFKEQ. V lost 4 bases and J lost 0, with 12 bases in between. CDR3 length equals 15 residues.

As regards this clonotype: One end of the junction varies from germline; a read error may be responsible. The rearrangement joins TRBV2 to TRBJ1-1, with 9 bases identical to TRBD1. Germline loops: CDR1 SNHLY, CDR2 FYNNEI. CDR3 length: 18 amino acids. The CDR3 bases are TGTGCCAGTACCTTTCACAGGGGGCGCGGAGGGATGAACCCTGAAGCTTTCTTT. Translating it yields CASTFHRGRGGMNPEAFF.

This clonotype was found once. Compared with germline, one end of the junction differs, possibly owing to a read error. The chain carries TRBV27 and TRBJ2-3; TRBD2 aligns across 7 bases. Germline V gene sequence: CDR1 MNHEY, CDR2 SMNVEV (reference sequence). The CDR3 loop spans 15 amino acids. CDR3 protein: CASTRGVTSTDTQYF. CDR3 nucleotide sequence: TGTGCCAGCACCCGGGGGGTGACTAGCACGGATACGCAGTATTTT.

This clonotype turned up a few times. The genes are TRBV11-2 and TRBJ2-5, with unresolved D. The CDR3 totals 11 residues. Trimming left V 8 bases short and J 5 bases short, with 9 bases between. Germline CDR1 SGHAT, CDR2 FQNNGV. The CDR3 region has the DNA TGTGCCAGCGGGCTCGTGGAGACCCAGTACTTC. Translation: CASGLVETQYF. The whole variable domain, remainder taken from reference TRBV11-2 and TRBJ2-5, is EAGVAQSPRYKIIEKRQSVAFWCNPISGHATLYWYQQILGQGPKLLIQFQNNGVVDDSQLPKDRFSAERLKGVDSTLKIQPAKLEDSAVYLCASGLVETQYFGPGTRLLVL.

The rearrangement uses TRBV11-2 and TRBJ2-1, with 10 bases matching TRBD2. This CDR3 is built from 16 residues. The V gene's germline CDR1 is SGHAT and CDR2 FQNNGV. V shed 2 bases, J shed 4 bases, and the junction held 5 bases outside the gene matches. This CDR3 is CASSLPGTSVYNEQFF. The CDR3, as DNA: TGTGCCAGCAGCTTACCCGGGACTAGCGTTTACAATGAGCAGTTCTTC.

The gene calls are TRBV7-2 and TRBJ2-7; 13 bases fit TRBD2. Unmatched junction bases numbered 11, after V lost 3 bases and J lost 3 bases. The CDR3 runs to 18 residues. Germline lookup yields CDR1 SGHTA and CDR2 FQGNSA. The CDR3 DNA reads as TGTGCCAGCAGCTTCTCCAGAACCGGGACTAGCGGGAACTACGAGCAGTACTTC. Its protein is CASSFSRTGTSGNYEQYF.

V usage is TRBV27 and J usage is TRBJ1-5, with D possibly being TRBD1 (5 bases). This CDR3 comprises 13 residues. V was cut by 3 bases and J by 7 bases, with 10 bases left in between. The germline V gene has CDR1 MNHEY and CDR2 SMNVEV (reference sequence). The CDR3 DNA reads as TGTGCCAGCAGTTTCAGGGTGTGGCAGCCCCAGCATTTT. Translating it yields CASSFRVWQPQHF.

The sample holds a few counts of this clonotype. V is TRBV7-9 and J is TRBJ1-6; the D gene is possibly TRBD1 (5 bases). The ends were cut back, 7 bases at V and 8 bases at J, with 21 bases in the middle. The length of the CDR3 is 16 residues. Looked up from germline, CDR1 is SEHNR and CDR2 is FQNEAQ (reference sequence). CDR3 protein: CASTLTSGTADSPLHF. In nucleotides, the CDR3 is TGTGCCAGCACCCTAACTTCCGGGACGGCCGATTCACCCCTCCACTTT.